The clone carrying this T cell receptor (beta chain) was counted only a few times. Its antigen is undetermined. This sample was taken from a study of cytomegalovirus exposure and HLA in healthy donors. General study points: A later analysis showed that HLA-associated TCR beta chains had undergone more clonal expansion than equally common others.

Amplification used 60 Vbeta primers and 13 Jbeta primers. TCRdb keeps only in-frame clones here, not all; method: immunoSEQ multiplex PCR. The table lists some 130,000 clones, roughly 80% of them singletons. CDR3 length: 13 residues. Per the germline V gene, CDR1 is SGHKS and CDR2 is YYEKEE (reference sequence). Trimming pared 1 base from V and 12 bases from J, leaving 14 bases between. The chain carries TRBV5-5 and TRBJ2-1; a possible D gene is TRBD1 (6 bases). Sequenced: PBMCs. This clonotype was obtained from a male donor in good health and CMV-seronegative. CDR3 residues: CASSLTGTPAQFF. The CDR3 nucleotides read TGTGCCAGCAGCTTGACAGGGACACCAGCGCAGTTCTTC.